Below are 32 T cell receptor beta chains sequenced from a single sample in a study of a mutant IDH1 vaccine in newly diagnosed glioma. Noted time point: week 35, safety follow-up. What each vaccine dose contained was 300 ug of mutant IDH1 20-mer peptide, accompanied by topical imiquimod. Their target antigens are unknown. Profiling relied on immunoSEQ multiplex PCR, and the TCRdb table lists in-frame clones only, not all of them. This table has under 60,000 clones, 76% appearing once. The starting material was PBMCs, obtained from a glioma patient whose treatment included an IDH1 peptide vaccine. The receptor set was obtained from a man in his forties with glioma.

This clone has only a few counts. The V and J genes are TRBV6-1 and TRBJ1-5; 7 bases line up with TRBD1. This CDR3 region has 18 residues. Unmatched junction bases numbered 12, after V lost 4 bases and J lost 0 bases. Germline-derived CDR1 and CDR2 are MNHNS and SASEGT. The CDR3 loop is CASSARRDSTSSNQPQHF. In DNA form, the CDR3 reads TGTGCCAGCAGTGCTCGACGGGACAGCACCAGTAGCAATCAGCCCCAGCATTTT.

This chain links TRBV7-2 with TRBJ2-7; 10 bases fit TRBD2. V was clipped by 5 bases and J by 0 bases; unmatched bases: 4. Germline V gene sequence: CDR1 SGHTA, CDR2 FQGNSA. The CDR3 loop spans 15 amino acids. The DNA of the CDR3 is TGTGCCAGCAGCCGGCTAGCGGGAGACTCCTACGAGCAGTACTTC. This sequence encodes CASSRLAGDSYEQYF. Full variable domain (outside the CDR3, taken from reference TRBV7-2 and TRBJ2-7): GAGVSQSPSNKVTEKGKDVELRCDPISGHTALYWYRQSLGQGLEFLIYFQGNSAPDKSGLPSDRFSAERTGGSVSTLTIQRTQQEDSAVYLCASSRLAGDSYEQYFGPGTRLTVT.

The gene calls are TRBV19 and TRBJ2-1; D ambiguous. Germline V gene lookup returns CDR1 LNHDA and CDR2 SQIVND (reference sequence). V dropped 4 bases and J dropped 2 bases, with 12 bases sitting between them. CDR3 size: 15 residues. CDR3 nucleotides: TGTGCCAGTAGTACCTCTAGGAGTACCTACAATGAGCAGTTCTTC. Amino acid sequence: CASSTSRSTYNEQFF.

V and J are TRBV9 and TRBJ2-5; the match to TRBD2 covers 16 bases. Germline V gene data show CDR1 as SGDLS and CDR2 as YYNGEE. This CDR3 is 20 amino acids long. With 4 bases clipped from V and 4 bases from J, the junction kept 16 bases outside the gene matches. The CDR3 sequence is CASSLRGGTSGRGFGETQYF. Written as DNA, the CDR3 is TGTGCCAGCAGCCTTCGGGGAGGGACTAGCGGGAGGGGGTTTGGAGAGACCCAGTACTTC.

The V call is TRBV27, the J call TRBJ2-2, with a possible D match to TRBD2 (5 bases). CDR3 size: 15 residues. Trimming removed 6 bases at V and 6 bases at J, with 17 bases between. Germline V gene data show CDR1 as MNHEY and CDR2 as SMNVEV (reference sequence). In nucleotides, the CDR3 is TGTGCCAGCAGCCAGGAGGTACTGGGCCCCGGGGAGCTGTTTTTT. Translated: CASSQEVLGPGELFF.

This clone is classed as medium-sized. The V gene is TRBV7-9, the J gene TRBJ1-4; D might be TRBD1 (5 bases). Between the trimmed V and J ends, which lost 8 bases and 6 bases, there was a span of 13 bases. Germline loops: CDR1 SEHNR, CDR2 FQNEAQ (reference sequence). CDR3 size: 13 residues. CDR3 DNA sequence: TGTGCCAGCCGCATTAAGGGGCATGAAAAACTGTTTTTT. Amino acid sequence: CASRIKGHEKLFF.

The chain employs TRBV5-1 and TRBJ1-2, with TRBD1 matching 9 bases. With 0 bases clipped from V and 8 bases from J, the junction kept 11 bases outside the gene matches. This CDR3 is 16 amino acids long. The V gene's germline CDR1 is SGHRS and CDR2 YFSETQ. The CDR3 region has the DNA TGCGCCAGCAGCTTGGATACGACAGGGGGAGTTTTAGGCTACACCTTC. Encoded protein: CASSLDTTGGVLGYTF. The variable domain in full, with the rest retrieved from reference TRBV5-1 and TRBJ1-2, is KAGVTQTPRYLIKTRGQQVTLSCSPISGHRSVSWYQQTPGQGLQFLFEYFSETQRNKGNFPGRFSGRQFSNSRSEMNVSTLELGDSALYLCASSLDTTGGVLGYTFGSGTRLTVV.

The chain is built from TRBV6-5 and TRBJ2-2; D possibly corresponds to TRBD2 (5 bases). The CDR3 extends over 15 amino acids. CDR1 and CDR2 (germline): MNHEY, SVGAGI. Trimming stripped 0 bases from V and 8 bases from J, with 13 bases between. CDR3 DNA sequence: TGTGCCAGCAGTTACTCTGTACTAGTGTTGGGGGAGCTGTTTTTT. Translating gives CASSYSVLVLGELFF.

This clone was seen a single time. This chain uses TRBV9 with TRBJ1-4; no definite D call. Trimming stripped 4 bases from V and 8 bases from J, with 15 bases between. The CDR3 has 14 amino acids. CDR1 and CDR2 from the germline V gene are SGDLS and YYNGEE. CDR3 sequence reads: CASSLWRELEKLFF. The CDR3 region has the DNA TGTGCCAGCAGCCTCTGGAGGGAGTTGGAAAAACTGTTTTTT.

V and J are TRBV6-5 and TRBJ2-7; 11 bases match TRBD2. The CDR3 is 15 amino acids. The V gene's germline CDR1 is MNHEY and CDR2 SVGAGI. The trim removed 6 bases at V and 4 bases at J, leaving 8 bases unmatched. In DNA form, the CDR3 reads TGTGCCAGCAGCTCCGGGACTAGCGGAAATTACGAGCAGTACGTC. Its protein is CASSSGTSGNYEQYV.

The rearrangement joins TRBV5-2 to TRBJ2-7; the table's D call TRBD1 went unverified against the DNA. TRBV5-2 is a pseudogene locus. The CDR3 length is 14 residues. CDR3 nucleotides: TGTGCCAGCAGCTTGGGACAGGGAACCGGCGAGCAGTACTTC. This codes for CASSLGQGTGEQYF.

The V call is TRBV6-1, the J call TRBJ1-1; tentative D call: TRBD1 (6 bases). Germline values: CDR1 MNHNS, CDR2 SASEGT. V lost 6 bases to trimming and J lost 2 bases, with 10 bases between them. CDR3 length: 13 amino acids. The CDR3 region is CASRWTVNTEAFF. The CDR3 region has the DNA TGTGCCAGCAGATGGACAGTCAACACTGAAGCTTTCTTT.

This chain connects TRBV18 to TRBJ1-2; 12 positions match TRBD1. V lost 3 bases to trimming and J lost 8 bases; unmatched junction nucleotides: 7. Per the germline V gene, CDR1 is KGHSH and CDR2 is LQKENI. This CDR3 comprises 15 residues. The CDR3 is CASSPQGQGAAGYTF. The CDR3 coding sequence is TGTGCCAGCTCACCGCAGGGACAGGGGGCCGCCGGCTACACCTTC.

The chain links TRBV5-6 to TRBJ1-1; 8 bases fit TRBD1. V was pared by 4 bases and J by 7 bases, with 9 bases of the junction left unmatched. The CDR3 runs to 14 residues. Germline CDR1 is SGHDT and CDR2 is YYEEEE. DNA of the CDR3: TGTGCCAGCAGCCCGGACAGGGTTGTTGGTGAAGCTTTCTTT. It encodes CASSPDRVVGEAFF.

The chain links TRBV15 to TRBJ1-1; TRBD1 is a possible D gene (5 bases). The CDR3 is 15 residues long. Per germline, CDR1 LNHNV and CDR2 YYDKDF (reference sequence). Trimming pared 0 bases from V and 4 bases from J, leaving 12 bases between. CDR3 nucleotide sequence: TGTGCCACCAGCAGAGATCAGCATGGGACCACTGAAGCTTTCTTT. Its protein product is CATSRDQHGTTEAFF. Full variable domain (outside the CDR3, taken from reference TRBV15 and TRBJ1-1): DAMVIQNPRYQVTQFGKPVTLSCSQTLNHNVMYWYQQKSSQAPKLLFHYYDKDFNNEADTPDNFQSRRPNTSFCFLDIRSPGLGDTAMYLCATSRDQHGTTEAFFGQGTRLTVV.

This rearrangement joins TRBV5-6 to TRBJ1-5; D gene unclear. The germline V gene has CDR1 SGHDT and CDR2 YYEEEE. The V end was cut by 2 bases, the J end by 1 base, with 7 bases between. The CDR3 contains 14 residues. CDR3 nucleotides: TGTGCCAGCAGCTTTGGTAGGAGCAATCAGCCCCAGCATTTT. This translates into CASSFGRSNQPQHF.

V gene TRBV5-1 combines with J gene TRBJ2-3, with 11 bases aligning to TRBD1. The trim removed 3 bases at V and 5 bases at J, leaving 5 bases unmatched. Germline V gene sequence: CDR1 SGHRS, CDR2 YFSETQ. The CDR3 contains 15 residues. CDR3 sequence: CASSWTGGEVDTQYF. Here the CDR3 DNA reads TGCGCCAGCAGCTGGACAGGGGGCGAGGTAGATACGCAGTATTTT.

The chain couples TRBV5-1 to TRBJ1-1; D is possibly TRBD1 (6 bases). The germline V gene has CDR1 SGHRS and CDR2 YFSETQ. This CDR3 is built from 13 residues. V was trimmed by 7 bases and J by 1 base, leaving 11 bases between them. CDR3 amino acids: CASSTQGNTEAFF. The DNA of the CDR3 is TGCGCCAGCTCCACACAGGGGAACACTGAAGCTTTCTTT.

The chain joins TRBV6-1 to TRBJ2-1, with 9 bases aligning to TRBD2. V lost 4 bases to trimming and J lost 6 bases; unmatched junction nucleotides: 4. CDR1 is MNHNS and CDR2 is SASEGT in the germline V gene. The CDR3 loop spans 14 amino acids. The CDR3 DNA follows: TGTGCCAGCAGTGTGCGGGAGGGCCTCAATGAGCAGTTCTTC. It codes for CASSVREGLNEQFF.

This clone was detected only a few times. The chain has TRBV4-3 and TRBJ1-1; D gene unclear. Trimming took off 0 bases at V and 1 base at J, with 18 bases between the two ends. Looked up from germline, CDR1 is LGHNA and CDR2 is YSLEER. The length of the CDR3 is 18 residues. The chain's CDR3 is CASSQEGSTELKNTEAFF. The DNA of the CDR3 is TGCGCCAGCAGCCAAGAGGGTTCGACCGAGTTGAAGAACACTGAAGCTTTCTTT.

This clone has a single count. The chain links TRBV5-4 to TRBJ1-2; the D is unclear. CDR1 and CDR2 (germline): SGHNT, YYREEE (reference sequence). This CDR3 has 15 amino acids. Trimming cost V 3 bases and J 0 bases, with 12 bases left between them. CDR3 coding DNA: TGTGCCAGCAGCTCCCACCCTTTAGCTAACTATGGCTACACCTTC. Translation: CASSSHPLANYGYTF.

The chain recombines TRBV7-2 with TRBJ2-5, with 8 bases identical to TRBD1. V lost 4 bases, J lost 5 bases, and 9 bases stayed unmatched. The CDR3 spans 15 residues. CDR1 and CDR2 from the germline V gene are SGHTA and FQGNSA. The CDR3 coding sequence is TGTGCCAGCAGCTCCTACAGGGGGTCGGGGGAGACCCAGTACTTC. Translating it yields CASSSYRGSGETQYF. The whole variable domain, filled in from reference TRBV7-2 and TRBJ2-5, reads GAGVSQSPSNKVTEKGKDVELRCDPISGHTALYWYRQSLGQGLEFLIYFQGNSAPDKSGLPSDRFSAERTGGSVSTLTIQRTQQEDSAVYLCASSSYRGSGETQYFGPGTRLLVL.

In DNA form, the CDR3 reads TGTGCCAGCGGGGTGAACACTGAAGCTTTCTTT. This gives the protein CASGVNTEAFF. The chain combines TRBV6-1 with TRBJ1-1; D gene uncertain. From germline, CDR1 is MNHNS and CDR2 SASEGT. The CDR3 runs 11 residues. V lost 8 bases, J lost 0 bases, and 4 bases lay in between.

The rearrangement uses TRBV5-1 and TRBJ2-3; D is ambiguous. V gave up 4 bases and J gave up 1 base, with 22 bases separating them. The germline CDR1 and CDR2 sequences are SGHRS and YFSETQ. The CDR3 covers 18 residues. CDR3 amino acids: CASSPQNLGGEGTDTQYF. The CDR3 DNA is TGCGCCAGCAGCCCACAAAATCTCGGCGGAGAGGGCACAGATACGCAGTATTTT.

The rearrangement joins TRBV7-2 to TRBJ1-1; the match to TRBD1 covers 10 bases. Germline V gives CDR1 SGHTA, CDR2 FQGNSA. This CDR3 has 14 amino acids. V shed 5 bases, J shed 7 bases, and the junction held 7 bases outside the gene matches. The CDR3 spells CASSRDRGGGEAFF. CDR3 sequence (DNA): TGTGCCAGCAGCAGGGACAGGGGCGGGGGTGAAGCTTTCTTT.

This rearrangement joins TRBV4-1 to TRBJ2-3; D is undetermined. This CDR3 comprises 15 residues. The germline V gene has CDR1 MGHRA and CDR2 YSYEKL. Trimming removed 4 bases from V and 9 bases from J, with 20 bases in between. The CDR3 nucleotides are TGCGCCAGCAGCCCCAAAGATCGATCGGAGACGACGCAGTATTTT. Protein sequence: CASSPKDRSETTQYF.

This clone was observed a handful of times. The V call is TRBV28, the J call TRBJ1-2; possible D gene TRBD1, 5 bases. The germline V gene encodes CDR1 MDHEN and CDR2 SYDVKM. V was pared by 2 bases and J by 4 bases, with 8 bases between. The CDR3 consists of 13 residues. CDR3 loop: CASSLGDRYGYTF. In DNA form, the CDR3 reads TGTGCCAGCAGTTTAGGGGACCGCTATGGCTACACCTTC.

This sequence joins TRBV5-6 and TRBJ2-7, with 8 positions matching TRBD2. Germline lookup yields CDR1 SGHDT and CDR2 YYEEEE. The CDR3 spans 13 residues. Trimming removed 4 bases from V and 7 bases from J; junction bases left unmatched: 7. The CDR3 reads CASSPGGYGEQYF. The DNA for the CDR3 is TGTGCCAGCAGCCCGGGGGGGTATGGAGAGCAGTACTTC.

CDR3 protein: CASSPAEGSYNEQFF. The CDR3, as DNA: TGTGCCAGCAGCCCAGCGGAAGGCTCCTACAATGAGCAGTTCTTC. The chain recombines TRBV7-8 with TRBJ2-1; tentatively, D is TRBD2 (5 bases). Trimming cost V 5 bases and J 0 bases, with 11 bases left between them. The CDR3 contains 15 residues. The germline V gene encodes CDR1 SGHVS and CDR2 FQNEAQ.

This clone was seen only once. The V and J genes are TRBV7-2 and TRBJ2-1, with D possibly matching TRBD2 (5 bases). The V and J ends lost 5 bases and 7 bases respectively, with 18 bases between them. This CDR3 spans 15 amino acids. The V gene's germline CDR1 is SGHTA and CDR2 FQGNSA. CDR3 residues: CASSLWGESLNEQFF. The CDR3 coding sequence is TGTGCCAGCAGCCTCTGGGGAGAAAGTTTGAATGAGCAGTTCTTC.

This clone was recorded once. V is TRBV27 and J is TRBJ2-1; D ambiguous. V shed 4 bases and J shed 0 bases, with 22 bases lying between them. The CDR3 has 19 amino acids. Germline V gene lookup returns CDR1 MNHEY and CDR2 SMNVEV (reference sequence). CDR3 DNA: TGTGCCAGCAGTTCCCGGGTAACGGCGGCATACAGCTCCTACAATGAGCAGTTCTTC. This codes for CASSSRVTAAYSSYNEQFF.

The chain combines TRBV5-1 with TRBJ2-3, with 9 bases aligning to TRBD2. The CDR3 totals 17 residues. V lost 4 bases, J lost 0 bases, and 9 bases stayed unmatched. Germline CDR1 reads SGHRS; CDR2 reads YFSETQ. CDR3 in DNA: TGCGCCAGCAGCGTGCCGGGACTAGCAACGAGCACAGATACGCAGTATTTT. As protein: CASSVPGLATSTDTQYF. Variable domain in full (rest from reference TRBV5-1 and TRBJ2-3): KAGVTQTPRYLIKTRGQQVTLSCSPISGHRSVSWYQQTPGQGLQFLFEYFSETQRNKGNFPGRFSGRQFSNSRSEMNVSTLELGDSALYLCASSVPGLATSTDTQYFGPGTRLTVL.